This record looks at one TCR beta chain sequence and its context. Its antigen is not identified. In TCRdb, the reads were re-called with MiXCR into one record per CDR3 protein. Counted here are hundreds of thousands of distinct CDR3 sequences, around 30% occurring once; the ten biggest clones make up 15% to 20%. This sample stems from a study of T cell repertoires in cytomegalovirus infection. From germline, CDR1 is KGHDR and CDR2 SFDVKD. This CDR3 contains 13 residues. V lost 7 bases and J lost 6; bases outside the gene matches: 7. The chain has TRBV24-1 and TRBJ1-1; 7 bases map to TRBD1. This receptor was taken from a human donor in good health (CMV status not recorded). Some clones in this sample may be carry-over from other donors' samples. The sequences come from cultured PBMCs, collected from culture after CMV antigen stimulation. This CDR3 reads CATRDRLIAEAFF. CDR3 nucleotides: TGTGCCACCAGGGACAGGCTGATAGCTGAAGCTTTCTTT.